Listed here are 13 T cell receptor beta chains from one sample, sequenced in a study of OX40 agonist ivuxolimab in advanced cancers. The method was immunoSEQ multiplex PCR; TCRdb's version includes in-frame clones alone and lacks a portion of them. The data contain 39,000 or so clones, roughly 90% of them singletons. The source was CD4+ or CD8+ T cells sorted from blood, collected in a trial of the OX40 agonist ivuxolimab. The receptors shown here come from an adult with an advanced solid tumor such as melanoma, head and neck, liver or kidney cancer.

The chain employs TRBV6-5 and TRBJ1-1, with unresolved D. With 7 bases removed from V and 1 base from J, the gap between germline ends came to 13 bases. CDR3 length: 14 amino acids. Germline CDR1 reads MNHEY; CDR2 reads SVGAGI. CDR3 DNA: TGTGCCAGCACGGTTGGGCGGTCGAACACTGAAGCTTTCTTT. Translating it yields CASTVGRSNTEAFF.

This rearrangement joins TRBV4-1 to TRBJ1-2; D remains ambiguous. This CDR3 is 18 amino acids long. Trimming took off 4 bases at V and 4 bases at J, with 25 bases between the two ends. Germline V gives CDR1 MGHRA, CDR2 YSYEKL. The CDR3, as DNA: TGCGCCAGCAGCCTGATGGCGGATCTTTCCTATGGGTCCTATGGCTACACCTTC. This encodes CASSLMADLSYGSYGYTF.

The chain recombines TRBV30 with TRBJ2-3; the D is unclear. CDR1 is GTSNPN, CDR2 SVGIG, per germline (reference sequence). V was cut by 6 bases and J by 0 bases, with 13 bases left in between. The CDR3 runs 14 residues. The CDR3 sequence: CACGPYSSTDTQYF. CDR3 bases: TGTGCCTGCGGGCCCTACTCTAGCACAGATACGCAGTATTTT.

The V and J genes are TRBV2 and TRBJ2-6; 7 bases line up with TRBD1. Per germline, CDR1 SNHLY and CDR2 FYNNEI. The CDR3 extends over 15 amino acids. V was clipped by 4 bases and J by 2 bases; unmatched bases: 2. The CDR3 DNA is TGTGCCAGCAGTGCTGACAGGGCTGGGGCCAACGTCCTGACTTTC. Translation gives CASSADRAGANVLTF.

The chain is built from TRBV4-3 and TRBJ1-2, with D possibly matching TRBD1 (6 bases). Germline CDR1 is LGHNA and CDR2 is YSLEER. The CDR3 has 15 amino acids. Trimming removed 2 bases from V and 2 bases from J, with 12 bases in between. CDR3 nucleotides: TGCGCCAGCAGCCAAATCAGGGGCATCAACTATGGCTACACCTTC. Amino acids: CASSQIRGINYGYTF.

The chain carries TRBV11-3 and TRBJ1-4, with TRBD1 identical over 8 bases. Trimming cost V 8 bases and J 6 bases; bases outside gene matches: 11. The length of the CDR3 is 15 residues. Germline CDR1 is SGHNT and CDR2 is YENEEA. This CDR3 is CASSQPQGGDEKLFF. In nucleotides, the CDR3 is TGTGCCAGCTCCCAGCCACAGGGGGGAGATGAAAAACTGTTTTTT.

By its share, this clone is medium-sized (0.01 to 0.1%). The V call is TRBV7-3, the J call TRBJ2-7, with a tentative D call TRBD1 (6 bases). V lost 3 bases and J lost 2, with 11 bases in between. The CDR3 has 14 amino acids. The germline V gene encodes CDR1 SGHTA and CDR2 FQGTGA. CDR3 protein: CASSLGRGTYEQYF. CDR3 in DNA: TGTGCCAGCAGCTTGGGCAGGGGCACCTACGAGCAGTACTTC.

V usage is TRBV4-1 and J usage is TRBJ1-5; D uncertain. The ends were cut back, 4 bases at V and 2 bases at J, with 15 bases in the middle. Germline assignment: CDR1 MGHRA and CDR2 YSYEKL. The CDR3 is made up of 16 amino acids. The CDR3 DNA reads as TGCGCCAGCAGCCCCCAAAGGGCCCGGGGCAATCAGCCCCAGCATTTT. Amino acids: CASSPQRARGNQPQHF.

V gene TRBV9 combines with J gene TRBJ2-7, with D possibly being TRBD1 or TRBD2 (5 bases each). Per germline, CDR1 SGDLS and CDR2 YYNGEE. Trimming removed 5 bases at V and 1 base at J, with 13 bases between. The CDR3 sequence is 14 residues long. The CDR3, as DNA: TGTGCCAGCAGTTCCGGGACGGCATCCTACGAGCAGTACTTC. Its protein is CASSSGTASYEQYF.

This chain links TRBV7-9 with TRBJ1-4; D remains ambiguous. Germline V gene data show CDR1 as SEHNR and CDR2 as FQNEAQ (reference sequence). V shed 8 bases and J shed 0 bases, with 10 bases lying between them. This CDR3 is built from 14 residues. The CDR3 DNA is TGTGCCAGCTCGCGACGTGCAACTAATGAAAAACTGTTTTTT. Protein: CASSRRATNEKLFF.

This rearrangement joins TRBV10-3 to TRBJ1-2; D gene ambiguous. Trimming pared 4 bases from V and 7 bases from J, leaving 19 bases between. This CDR3 has 15 residues. Germline V lookup: CDR1 ENHRY, CDR2 SYGVKD. The CDR3 protein is CAISATVEGSGGYTF. The CDR3 DNA sequence: TGTGCCATCAGTGCGACGGTTGAGGGTTCGGGTGGCTACACCTTC.

This sequence joins TRBV10-3 and TRBJ2-2; 9 bases map to TRBD1. Trimming removed 0 bases from V and 7 bases from J; junction bases left unmatched: 12. The germline gives CDR1 ENHRY, CDR2 SYGVKD. This CDR3 region has 18 residues. The CDR3 region has the DNA TGTGCCATCAGTGAGTCCCCGGGACAGGGTCATAGTGGCGGGGAGCTGTTTTTT. It translates to CAISESPGQGHSGGELFF.

The rearrangement joins TRBV7-2 to TRBJ2-1; 9 nucleotides line up with TRBD2. Germline V gene lookup returns CDR1 SGHTA and CDR2 FQGNSA. This CDR3 is 15 amino acids long. The J segment lost 8 bases and the V segment lost 2 bases, leaving 7 bases of the junction unmatched. Written as DNA, the CDR3 is TGTGCCAGCAGCTTATTGGGCTCTAGCGGGGATGAGCAGTTCTTC. The encoded protein is CASSLLGSSGDEQFF.